The rows below give T cell receptor beta chains drawn from one sample of a study of CD8+ T cells in alopecia areata. This table comes from immunoSEQ multiplex PCR, and its TCRdb copy is limited to in-frame clones, with some not included. The table shows fewer than 250,000 clones, with roughly 64% occurring only once. The sample consisted of CD4+ T cells sorted from blood, taken at week 4, from a patient treated with tofacitinib. All receptors come from a human donor with alopecia areata. Each CDR3 is given with its conserved first and last residue. A D gene is named only where the DNA matches it firmly. Rows give clone size only sometimes, using once, few, many, or a class for an expanded clone.

>TRBJ1-1|NA|many|TRBV5-1
TGCGCCAGCAGCTTGGGCCCGAACACTGAAGCTTTCTTT
CASSLGPNTEAFF
>TRBJ2-5|NA|NA|TRBV5-4
TGTGCCAGCAGCTTGTCCGGGGGTGTAAAAGAGACCCAGTACTTC
CASSLSGGVKETQYF
>TRBJ1-2|TRBD1|NA|TRBV27
TGTGCCAGCAGTTGGACAGGGGGAAACTATGGCTACACCTTC
CASSWTGGNYGYTF
>TRBJ2-7|NA|NA|TRBV23-1
TGCGCCAGCACAGGGGGGGACTACGAGCAGTACTTC
CASTGGDYEQYF
>TRBJ1-6|TRBD1|NA|TRBV2
TGTGCCAGCAACCCACAGGGGACTCAAAGTTCACCCCTCCACTTT
CASNPQGTQSSPLHF
>TRBJ2-7|TRBD1|NA|TRBV5-8
TGTGCCAGCAGCTTGGTCGGGACAGGGATGCACGAGCAGTACTTC
CASSLVGTGMHEQYF
>TRBJ2-7|TRBD1|NA|TRBV5-1
TGCGCCAGCAGCGCGGACAGGGGCGAGCAGTACTTC
CASSADRGEQYF
>TRBJ2-7|TRBD1|NA|TRBV18
TGTGCCAGCTCACGGGAGACAGGGCCGTACGAGCAGTACTTC
CASSRETGPYEQYF
>TRBJ1-5|NA|few|TRBV10-3
TGTGCCATCAGGCAAGGACTTAATCAGCCCCAGCATTTT
CAIRQGLNQPQHF
>TRBJ1-5|NA|NA|TRBV30
TGTGCCTGGAGTACGGCAGAAAATCAGCCCCAGCATTTT
CAWSTAENQPQHF
>TRBJ2-1|TRBD1|few|TRBV29-1
TGCAGCGTGAACAGGGGAACCTACAACGATATGAGTCCGCAGTTCTTC
CSVNRGTYNDMSPQFF
>TRBJ2-1|NA|NA|TRBV29-1
TGCAGCGTTCGCGGGGTCGCCTACAATGAGCAGTTCTTC
CSVRGVAYNEQFF
>TRBJ1-1|NA|NA|TRBV29-1
TGCAGCGCCGATGGGACCGTAGGGGTGAACACTGAAGCTTTCTTT
CSADGTVGVNTEAFF
>TRBJ1-5|NA|NA|TRBV18
TGTGCCAGCTCCACGGCAAGCAATCAGCCCCAGCATTTT
CASSTASNQPQHF
>TRBJ1-1|NA|NA|TRBV5-1
TGCGCCAGCAGCTTGGATAGGGCAAACACTGAAGCTTTCTTT
CASSLDRANTEAFF
>TRBJ1-1|NA|NA|TRBV2
TGTGCCAGCAGTGACCAGGGCAACACTGAAGCTTTCTTT
CASSDQGNTEAFF
>TRBJ2-4|TRBD1|NA|TRBV2
TGTGCCAGCAGCGGGACAGGGCAAAACATTCAGTACTTC
CASSGTGQNIQYF
>TRBJ2-3|TRBD1|NA|TRBV7-6
TGTGCCAGCTCCAGACAGGGGATGGGCACAGATACGCAGTATTTT
CASSRQGMGTDTQYF
>TRBJ2-1|NA|NA|TRBV7-7
TGTGCTAGCAGCCCCCGCCCGGGACGCAGCAATGAGCAGTTCTTC
CASSPRPGRSNEQFF
>TRBJ1-5|TRBD1|once|TRBV5-6
TGTGCCAGCAGTTGGGGACAGACCAATCAGCCCCAGCATTTT
CASSWGQTNQPQHF
>TRBJ2-2|TRBD1|NA|TRBV5-4
TGTGCCAGCAGCTATTACAGGGGGCAAACCGGGGAGCTGTTTTTT
CASSYYRGQTGELFF
>TRBJ2-2|NA|NA|TRBV5-1
TGCGCCAGCAGCTTGGTGGGGAACACCGGGGAGCTGTTTTTT
CASSLVGNTGELFF
>TRBJ1-4|NA|NA|TRBV7-9
TGTGCCAGCAGATCCAGAGGGCCTAATGAAAAACTGTTTTTT
CASRSRGPNEKLFF
>TRBJ1-2|NA|once|TRBV25-1
TGTGCCAGCAGCGCACACACAGTTAACTATGGCTACACCTTC
CASSAHTVNYGYTF
>TRBJ1-5|NA|NA|TRBV18
TGTGCCAGCTCACCAACAGAAAATCAGCCCCAGCATTTT
CASSPTENQPQHF
>TRBJ1-6|NA|NA|TRBV30
TGTGCCTGGAGGACAGCCTCAGGCCTCCACTTT
CAWRTASGLHF
>TRBJ2-1|NA|NA|TRBV2
TGTGCCAGCAGTAAGGGCAGGGTGGCTGAGCAGTTCTTC
CASSKGRVAEQFF
>TRBJ2-4|TRBD1|NA|TRBV19
TGTGCCAGTAGTATAGATTATACCAGGGGGGCCAAAAACATTCAGTACTTC
CASSIDYTRGAKNIQYF
>TRBJ2-6|NA|NA|TRBV11-2
TGTGCCAGCAGCTTGTGGGGGTCCGCTGGGGCCAACGTCCTGACTTTC
CASSLWGSAGANVLTF
>TRBJ2-3|TRBD2|many|TRBV11-2
TGTGCCAGCAGCCCTGGGAGGGGCGAGGGTTATAGCACAGATACGCAGTATTTT
CASSPGRGEGYSTDTQYF
>TRBJ1-1|NA|NA|TRBV6-4
TGTGCCAGCAGCCGAACCGGGAACACTGAAGCTTTCTTT
CASSRTGNTEAFF
>TRBJ2-6|NA|NA|TRBV7-9
TGTGCCAGCAGCTTGAGGGACACATCGTCTGGGGCCAACGTCCTGACTTTC
CASSLRDTSSGANVLTF
>TRBJ2-2|TRBD1|NA|TRBV30
TGTGCCTGGAGTATCCAGGGGGCCGGGGAGCTGTTTTTT
CAWSIQGAGELFF
>TRBJ1-2|NA|few|TRBV7-9
TGTGCCAGCAGCCTAGTCCCGCCGAGACGGCTCTATGGCTACACCTTC
CASSLVPPRRLYGYTF
>TRBJ1-5|NA|NA|TRBV23-1
TGCGCCAGCAGTCAACCTAGGGGACCTAGCAATCAGCCCCAGCATTTT
CASSQPRGPSNQPQHF
>TRBJ1-1|NA|NA|TRBV5-8
TGTGCCAGCAGCCGAATGTACACTGAAGCTTTCTTT
CASSRMYTEAFF
>TRBJ1-6|TRBD1|few|TRBV9
TGTGCCAGCAGCGTAGCTCTTGGACAGGGCTACGGTTCACCCCTCCACTTT
CASSVALGQGYGSPLHF
>TRBJ1-1|NA|NA|TRBV7-2
TGTGCCAGCAGCTTAGCCGGGTCCTTAACCCTGAACACTGAAGCTTTCTTT
CASSLAGSLTLNTEAFF
>TRBJ2-7|NA|NA|TRBV19
TGTGCCAGTAGTATAGAAGGGGCGGGCTCCGAGCAGTACTTC
CASSIEGAGSEQYF
>TRBJ2-1|TRBD2|few|TRBV29-1
TGCAGCGTTGGTTGGTCTGGCGGGGGGGATTCCTACAATGAGCAGTTCTTC
CSVGWSGGGDSYNEQFF
>TRBJ1-2|NA|few|TRBV30
TGTGCCTGGAGTTTGCCTGGGGGCTACACCTTC
CAWSLPGGYTF
>TRBJ2-7|TRBD2|few|TRBV7-2
TGTGCCAGCAGCTTGGGACTAGCAATCTCCGAGCAGTACTTC
CASSLGLAISEQYF
>TRBJ2-5|NA|NA|TRBV30
TGTGCCTGGACTAGGGGGACTAACCAAGAGACCCAGTACTTC
CAWTRGTNQETQYF
>TRBJ1-4|TRBD1|NA|TRBV25-1
TGTGCCAGCAGTGTTCCGGGACAGGGACAAAAACTGTTTTTT
CASSVPGQGQKLFF
>TRBJ2-5|TRBD2|NA|TRBV14
TGTGCCAGCAGCCAAGTAACTAGCGGGGGAGTGACCCAGTACTTC
CASSQVTSGGVTQYF